The 26 T cell receptor beta chains given below trace back to one sample, sequenced in a study of blood T cell repertoires in COVID-19. Measured with immunoSEQ multiplex PCR; TCRdb has only the in-frame clones, and not every one. The sample lists roughly 72,000 clones; 88% were seen once. Sequencing used peripheral blood. The source is a human donor in a cohort sampled during active COVID-19.

The rearrangement uses TRBV27 and TRBJ2-1; the match to TRBD2 covers 12 bases. After removal of 5 bases from V and 7 bases from J, the junction contained 3 bases not matched to a gene. Germline CDR1 MNHEY, CDR2 SMNVEV (reference sequence). This CDR3 has 14 residues. CDR3 DNA sequence: TGTGCCAGCAGTGTCGGACTAGCGGGGAATGAGCAGTTCTTC. Translation gives CASSVGLAGNEQFF.

The gene calls are TRBV5-4 and TRBJ1-1; D remains unclear. The germline V gene encodes CDR1 SGHNT and CDR2 YYREEE (reference sequence). Trimming took off 3 bases at V and 0 bases at J, with 6 bases between the two ends. This CDR3 comprises 13 residues. As DNA, the CDR3 is TGTGCCAGCAGCTCGAGCATGAACACTGAAGCTTTCTTT. It translates to CASSSSMNTEAFF.

The chain combines TRBV18 with TRBJ1-1; 7 positions match TRBD1. Germline V lookup: CDR1 KGHSH, CDR2 LQKENI. This CDR3 region has 16 residues. V shed 1 base and J 3 bases; nucleotides not matched to a gene: 8. For the CDR3, the DNA is TGTGCCAGCTCACCACGGGCAGGGGGAAGTCACACTGAAGCTTTCTTT. It is translated as CASSPRAGGSHTEAFF.

The chain employs TRBV28 and TRBJ2-7, with TRBD2 matching over 7 bases. The germline V gene encodes CDR1 MDHEN and CDR2 SYDVKM. J lost 1 base, V lost 3 bases, and 6 bases had no gene match. The CDR3 runs to 15 residues. CDR3 amino acids: CASSFAGEISYEQYF. The CDR3 DNA reads TGTGCCAGCAGTTTTGCGGGAGAGATATCCTACGAGCAGTACTTC.

This chain joins TRBV6-1 and TRBJ1-2, with 9 bases matching TRBD1. V lost 3 bases to trimming and J lost 7 bases; unmatched junction nucleotides: 9. This CDR3 comprises 15 residues. Looked up from germline, CDR1 is MNHNS and CDR2 is SASEGT. CDR3 coding DNA: TGTGCCAGCAGTGATCGTCCACAGGGGGCCCCTGGCTACACCTTC. Amino acids: CASSDRPQGAPGYTF.

V and J are TRBV21-1 and TRBJ2-3; the table assigns TRBD2, which was not confirmed against the DNA. TRBV21-1 is tagged as a pseudogene. The CDR3 covers 16 residues. In DNA form, the CDR3 reads TGTGCCAGCAGCAAAGCGGAGGGGGGGCCTTTTTATACGCAGTATTTT. It encodes CASSKAEGGPFYTQYF.

The rearrangement links TRBV6-1 to TRBJ1-1; weak D call: TRBD1 (5 bases). The CDR3 extends over 14 amino acids. Germline CDR1 MNHNS, CDR2 SASEGT. V was shortened by 2 bases and J by 8 bases, with 15 bases between the two germline ends. CDR3 in DNA: TGTGCCAGCAGTGAAAGGGGCGGCTTATACGAAGCTTTCTTT. The encoded protein is CASSERGGLYEAFF.

This clone was seen once. The chain combines TRBV7-3 with TRBJ2-7; D is undetermined. V dropped 4 bases and J dropped 4 bases, with 11 bases sitting between them. The CDR3 loop spans 13 amino acids. In germline, CDR1 is SGHTA, CDR2 FQGTGA. CDR3 nucleotide sequence: TGTGCCAGCAGCTCCACGGGTGGTTACGAGCAGTACTTC. Protein product: CASSSTGGYEQYF.

The rearrangement joins TRBV19 to TRBJ1-2, with 11 bases aligning to TRBD1. Germline CDR1 LNHDA, CDR2 SQIVND (reference sequence). V shed 9 bases and J 2 bases; nucleotides not matched to a gene: 5. This CDR3 contains 14 residues. The CDR3, as DNA: TGTGCCAGCCGCGGACAGGGGGCAAACTATGGCTACACCTTC. Translated: CASRGQGANYGYTF.

This chain links TRBV28 with TRBJ1-5; D uncertain. The germline V gene has CDR1 MDHEN and CDR2 SYDVKM. Trimming removed 4 bases from V and 2 bases from J, with 12 bases in between. The CDR3 loop spans 15 amino acids. CDR3 amino acids: CASSSPRGGNQPQHF. DNA of the CDR3: TGTGCCAGCAGTTCCCCCCGGGGTGGCAATCAGCCCCAGCATTTT.

The chain joins TRBV3-1 (or the pseudogene TRBV3-2) to TRBJ1-1; D gene unclear. Trimming removed 4 bases from V and 7 bases from J, with 16 bases in between. Per germline, CDR1 LGHDT and CDR2 YNNKEL (reference sequence). CDR3 length: 14 residues. The CDR3 DNA reads TGTGCCAGCAGCCCTACTAGGCAGGCGGATGAAGCTTTCTTT. Its protein is CASSPTRQADEAFF.

The chain links TRBV5-1 to TRBJ2-2, with D possibly matching TRBD2 (6 bases). Germline values: CDR1 SGHRS, CDR2 YFSETQ. Trimming shortened V by 4 bases and J by 5 bases, and 15 bases separated the two germline ends. The length of the CDR3 is 15 residues. The CDR3 region is CASSPGTLLTGELFF. The CDR3 DNA is TGCGCCAGCAGCCCCGGGACTCTATTAACCGGGGAGCTGTTTTTT.

This clone was detected once. This sequence joins TRBV23-1 and TRBJ2-7; 8 bases line up with TRBD1. TRBV23-1 is noted as an ORF with a role that remains uncertain. This CDR3 has 15 amino acids. Losses at the gene ends were 6 bases for V and 1 base for J; bases not matched to a gene: 8. The CDR3 bases are TGCGCCAGCAGGTCCACAGGGGGTTTTTCCTACGAGCAGTACTTC. Amino acids: CASRSTGGFSYEQYF.

The CDR3 DNA follows: TGTGACCATCGACAGACCGGTAGGCCCCAGCATTTT. Amino acid sequence: CDHRQTGRPQHF. The chain has TRBV6-5 and TRBJ1-5, with D tentatively TRBD1 (5 bases). Germline CDR1 reads MNHEY; CDR2 reads SVGAGI. The CDR3 sequence is 12 residues long.

The chain joins TRBV9 to TRBJ1-1; the match to TRBD1 covers 8 bases. The CDR3 is 16 amino acids. With V trimmed by 0 bases and J by 1 base, 5 bases remained unmatched. The V gene's germline CDR1 is SGDLS and CDR2 YYNGEE. DNA for the CDR3: TGTGCCAGCAGCGTAGTCCCGGGACAGGCGAACACTGAAGCTTTCTTT. Translated, it gives CASSVVPGQANTEAFF.

Points on this clone: Other DNA sequences in the sample encode the same CDR3. CDR3 in amino acids: CASSYGRGGYNEQFF. The CDR3 DNA is TGTGCCAGCAGTTACGGGCGGGGGGGCTACAATGAGCAGTTCTTC. The V and J genes are TRBV6-2 or TRBV6-3 and TRBJ2-1, with 9 positions matching TRBD2. V shed 2 bases and J 3 bases; nucleotides not matched to a gene: 2. The germline CDR1 and CDR2 sequences are MNHEY and SVGEGT. This CDR3 is 15 amino acids long.

The genes are TRBV5-1 and TRBJ2-7, with 7 bases fitting TRBD2. The CDR3 contains 18 residues. Trimming at V came to 4 bases and at J to 2 bases, leaving 18 bases not matched to a gene. The germline V gene has CDR1 SGHRS and CDR2 YFSETQ. This CDR3 is CASSPHFGGRREAYEQYF. The CDR3 DNA is TGCGCCAGCAGCCCTCATTTTGGAGGGAGACGGGAGGCCTACGAGCAGTACTTC.

This rearrangement joins TRBV28 to TRBJ1-3, with 9 bases aligning to TRBD1. Germline loops: CDR1 MDHEN, CDR2 SYDVKM. V dropped 5 bases and J dropped 2; count of bases not matched to a gene: 7. CDR3 size: 16 residues. In DNA, the CDR3 is TGTGCCAGCAGTCTCCTCTGGGACAGGGCTGGAAACACCATATATTTT. It is translated as CASSLLWDRAGNTIYF.

The genes are TRBV11-2 and TRBJ1-2; D might be TRBD1 (5 bases). The V and J ends lost 2 bases and 8 bases respectively, with 21 bases between them. This CDR3 is 16 amino acids long. Looked up from germline, CDR1 is SGHAT and CDR2 is FQNNGV. Here the CDR3 reads CASSLIPSGGGLGYTF. CDR3 DNA sequence: TGTGCCAGCAGCTTAATCCCCTCGGGGGGGGGACTGGGCTACACCTTC. The variable domain in full, completed from reference TRBV11-2 and TRBJ1-2, reads EAGVAQSPRYKIIEKRQSVAFWCNPISGHATLYWYQQILGQGPKLLIQFQNNGVVDDSQLPKDRFSAERLKGVDSTLKIQPAKLEDSAVYLCASSLIPSGGGLGYTFGSGTRLTVV.

The rearrangement uses TRBV3-1 (or the pseudogene TRBV3-2) and TRBJ1-6, with D possibly being TRBD1 (5 bases). The germline gives CDR1 LGHDT, CDR2 YNNKEL (reference sequence). Between the trimmed V and J ends, which lost 2 bases and 0 bases, there was a span of 14 bases. CDR3 size: 18 residues. The CDR3 DNA follows: TGTGCCAGCAGCCAATTGTCGGGGGGTAGCTCCTATAATTCACCCCTCCACTTT. Translated, it gives CASSQLSGGSSYNSPLHF.

CDR3 sequence reads: CASSSLRLAGGEQYF. In nucleotides, the CDR3 is TGTGCCAGCAGCTCCCTCCGGCTAGCGGGTGGCGAGCAGTACTTC. The chain employs TRBV7-9 and TRBJ2-7, with TRBD2 identical over 8 bases. CDR1 is SEHNR, CDR2 FQNEAQ, per germline (reference sequence). Trimming at V came to 4 bases and at J to 6 bases, leaving 11 bases not matched to a gene. This CDR3 has 15 amino acids. The full variable domain, rest sourced from reference TRBV7-9 and TRBJ2-7, is DTGVSQNPRHKITKRGQNVTFRCDPISEHNRLYWYRQTLGQGPEFLTYFQNEAQLEKSRLLSDRFSAERPKGSFSTLEIQRTEQGDSAMYLCASSSLRLAGGEQYFGPGTRLTVT.

This chain connects TRBV2 to TRBJ2-3; perhaps TRBD2 as D (5 bases). Trimming shortened V by 6 bases and J by 11 bases, and 12 bases separated the two germline ends. Germline V gives CDR1 SNHLY, CDR2 FYNNEI. The CDR3 has 11 residues. The DNA of the CDR3 is TGTGCCAGCAGCCGGGATACGGAGCAGTATTTT. This sequence encodes CASSRDTEQYF.

The chain recombines TRBV30 with TRBJ1-1, with D possibly TRBD1 on 5 matching bases. With 2 bases removed from V and 1 base from J, the gap between germline ends came to 8 bases. The CDR3 has 13 residues. Germline values: CDR1 GTSNPN, CDR2 SVGIG (reference sequence). DNA for the CDR3: TGTGCCTGGAGTCAGGGCAGGAACACTGAAGCTTTCTTT. Translated, it gives CAWSQGRNTEAFF. Supplemented by reference TRBV30 and TRBJ1-1, the full variable domain reads SQTIHQWPATLVQPVGSPLSLECTVEGTSNPNLYWYRQAAGRGLQLLFYSVGIGQISSEVPQNLSASRPQDRQFILSSKKLLLSDSGFYLCAWSQGRNTEAFFGQGTRLTVV.

The CDR3 reads CASTISQQAGADTDTQYF. CDR3 in DNA: TGTGCCAGTACCATATCCCAACAAGCGGGAGCGGACACAGATACGCAGTATTTT. The V and J genes are TRBV19 and TRBJ2-3; 8 nucleotides align to TRBD2. In germline, CDR1 is LNHDA, CDR2 SQIVND (reference sequence). V trimming: 7 bases; J trimming: 2 bases; junction bases outside the gene matches: 17. The CDR3 is made up of 18 amino acids.

The chain uses TRBV7-8 and TRBJ1-3, with D unresolved. The CDR3 spans 12 residues. Germline CDR1 and CDR2: SGHVS and FQNEAQ. Trimming cost V 4 bases and J 5 bases, with 6 bases left between them. This chain's CDR3 is CASSSFRNTIYF. DNA for the CDR3: TGTGCCAGCAGCTCATTCCGAAACACCATATATTTT.

This clone was detected a few times. The V and J genes are TRBV2 and TRBJ2-5; D perhaps matches TRBD1 (6 bases). Trimming removed 3 bases from V and 1 base from J, with 12 bases in between. The CDR3 covers 15 residues. Germline V gene data show CDR1 as SNHLY and CDR2 as FYNNEI. The CDR3 DNA is TGTGCCAGCAGTGAGGGGTTGGACAGCCAAGAGACCCAGTACTTC. This gives the protein CASSEGLDSQETQYF.